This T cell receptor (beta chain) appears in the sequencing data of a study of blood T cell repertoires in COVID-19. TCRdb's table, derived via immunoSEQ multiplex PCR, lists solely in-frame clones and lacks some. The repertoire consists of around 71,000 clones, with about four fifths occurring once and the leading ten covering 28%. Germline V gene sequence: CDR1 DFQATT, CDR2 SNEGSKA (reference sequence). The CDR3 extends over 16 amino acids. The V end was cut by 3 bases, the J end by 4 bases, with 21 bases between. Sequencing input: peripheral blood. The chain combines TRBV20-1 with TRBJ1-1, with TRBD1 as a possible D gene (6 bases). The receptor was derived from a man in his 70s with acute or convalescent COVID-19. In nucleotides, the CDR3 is TGCAGTGCTAGTAAGGGGGGGACGGATTTGAGCACTGAAGCTTTCTTT. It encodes CSASKGGTDLSTEAFF.